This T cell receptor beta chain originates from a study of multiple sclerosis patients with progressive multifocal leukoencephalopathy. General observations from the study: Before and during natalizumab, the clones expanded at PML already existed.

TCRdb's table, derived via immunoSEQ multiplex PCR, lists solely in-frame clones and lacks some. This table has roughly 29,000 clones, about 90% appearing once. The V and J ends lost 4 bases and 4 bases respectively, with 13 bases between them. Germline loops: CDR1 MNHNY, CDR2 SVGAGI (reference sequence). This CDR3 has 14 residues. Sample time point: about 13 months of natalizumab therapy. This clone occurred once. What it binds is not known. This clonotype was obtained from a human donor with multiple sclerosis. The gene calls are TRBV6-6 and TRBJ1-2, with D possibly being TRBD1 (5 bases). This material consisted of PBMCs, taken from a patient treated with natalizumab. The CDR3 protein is CASSSGTLFYGYTF. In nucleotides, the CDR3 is TGTGCCAGCAGTTCCGGGACCCTCTTCTATGGCTACACCTTC.